This TCR beta chain appears in the sequencing data of a study of T-cell memory formation after mild COVID-19. On the study more broadly: The TCR clusters were mostly specific to one donor.

V was cut by 2 bases and J by 6 bases, with 9 bases left in between. Germline V gives CDR1 DFQATT, CDR2 SNEGSKA (reference sequence). This CDR3 comprises 12 residues. This clonotype was detected only a few times. Amplification by 5'RACE using constant-segment primers produced TCR alpha and TCR beta cDNA libraries that carried sample barcodes and UMIs. TCRdb ran MiXCR on the 5' RACE reads and lists one entry per CDR3 protein. The table lists over 450,000 distinct CDR3 sequences, about 20% of them singletons. The specimen was PBMCs or a T cell subset sorted from them (not recorded which). The chain combines TRBV20-1 with TRBJ2-3; D call uncertain. The sequence derives from an adult woman who had mild COVID-19 (a few samples of this study predate the infection). Cell type and time point are not known. CDR3 loop: CSARQYGDTQYF. In DNA form, the CDR3 reads TGCAGTGCTAGACAATATGGGGATACGCAGTATTTT.